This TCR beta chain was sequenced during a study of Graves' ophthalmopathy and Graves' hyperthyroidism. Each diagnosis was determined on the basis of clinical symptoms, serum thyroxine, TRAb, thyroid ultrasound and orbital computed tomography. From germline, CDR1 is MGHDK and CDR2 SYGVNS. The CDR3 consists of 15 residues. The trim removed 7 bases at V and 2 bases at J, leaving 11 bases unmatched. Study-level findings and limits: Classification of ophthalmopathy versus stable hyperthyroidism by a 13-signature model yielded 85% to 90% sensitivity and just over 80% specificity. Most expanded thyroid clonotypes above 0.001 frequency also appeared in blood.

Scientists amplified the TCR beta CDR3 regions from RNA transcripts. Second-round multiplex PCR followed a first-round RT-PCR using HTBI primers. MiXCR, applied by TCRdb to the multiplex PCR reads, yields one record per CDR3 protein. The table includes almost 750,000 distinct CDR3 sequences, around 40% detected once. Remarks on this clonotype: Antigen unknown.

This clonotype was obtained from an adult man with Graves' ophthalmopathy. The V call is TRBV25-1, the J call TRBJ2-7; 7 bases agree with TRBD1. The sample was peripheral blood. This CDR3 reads CASTHATGVTYEQYF. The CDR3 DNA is TGTGCCAGCACCCATGCAACAGGGGTCACCTACGAGCAGTACTTC.